This is a list of T cell receptor beta chains from one sample in a study of blood T cell repertoires in COVID-19. Assay used: immunoSEQ multiplex PCR; TCRdb lists only in-frame clones, some missing. The data show about 170,000 clones, roughly 85% seen once. The specimen was PBMCs or T cells enriched from blood (not recorded which). These receptor sequences come from a woman aged 70-85 years in a cohort exposed to, infected with or recovered from COVID-19 (not recorded which). Each CDR3 is given with its conserved first and last residue. A D gene is named only where the DNA matches it firmly. Clone size is not always given. Where it is, it says once, few, many or a class for expanded clones.

NA	TRBV2	NA	TRBJ1-6	TGTGCCAGCAGCGGTGACAGGTCACCCCTCCACTTT	CASSGDRSPLHF
TRBD1	TRBV7-2	NA	TRBJ1-2	TGTGCCAGCAGCTCCAGGACAGGGCAAGGCTACACCTTC	CASSSRTGQGYTF
TRBD2	TRBV24-1	NA	TRBJ2-1	TGTGCCACCAGTGATTGGACTAGCGGGAGTTGGTATGAGCAGTTCTTC	CATSDWTSGSWYEQFF
NA	TRBV19	few	TRBJ1-4	TGTGCCAGACCGGGACGGGGAGGGGATGAAAAACTGTTTTTT	CARPGRGGDEKLFF
TRBD1	TRBV5-1	few	TRBJ1-4	TGCGCCAGCGGGTTACAGGGGGAAAATGAAAAACTGTTTTTT	CASGLQGENEKLFF
NA	TRBV28	few	TRBJ2-5	TGTGCCAGCAGTCCCATCCTTTGGTCCGGGAACTACCAAGAGACCCAGTACTTC	CASSPILWSGNYQETQYF
TRBD1	TRBV30	few	TRBJ1-6	TGTGCCTGGAGTGTGGCGGGACAGGGCAATTCACCCCTCCACTTT	CAWSVAGQGNSPLHF
NA	TRBV21-1	NA	TRBJ1-1	TGTGCCAGCAGCGACCGGGACAGGGGGAACACTGAAGCTTTCTTT	CASSDRDRGNTEAFF
NA	TRBV14	NA	TRBJ1-1	TGTGCCAGCAGCCAAGTAGGAGGAGAAACTGAAGCTTTCTTT	CASSQVGGETEAFF
NA	TRBV11-3	NA	TRBJ2-2	TGTGCCAGCAGCTTACGCGGGACGAACACCGGGGAGCTGTTTTTT	CASSLRGTNTGELFF
TRBD2	TRBV7-2	NA	TRBJ2-2	TGTGCCAGCAGCTACTTGGGAGCGGGAGTAAACACCGGGGAGCTGTTTTTT	CASSYLGAGVNTGELFF
TRBD1	TRBV2	once	TRBJ1-6	TGTGCCAGCAAGTCAGGGACAGGGAATTCACCCCTCCACTTT	CASKSGTGNSPLHF
TRBD1	TRBV11-3	NA	TRBJ2-1	TGTGCCAGCAGCTTTCGACAGGGGGAGTACAATGAGCAGTTCTTC	CASSFRQGEYNEQFF
NA	TRBV5-4	NA	TRBJ2-1	TGTGCCAGCAGCCCCGAGGTCTTTCGAGATCGACAGTTCTTC	CASSPEVFRDRQFF
TRBD1	TRBV7-8	NA	TRBJ2-7	TGTGCCAGCTCAAGACAGGGGGTCTACGAGCAGTACTTC	CASSRQGVYEQYF
TRBD2	TRBV28	NA	TRBJ2-1	TGTGCCAGCACGGATCCGGGACTAGCGGGGCGCAATGAGCAGTTCTTC	CASTDPGLAGRNEQFF
NA	TRBV28	NA	TRBJ2-4	TGTGCCAGCAGTTTAATGACTCATCAGTACTTC	CASSLMTHQYF
NA	TRBV15	NA	TRBJ2-7	TGTGCCACCAGCAGAGGGGGCGACATCTACGAGCAGTACTTC	CATSRGGDIYEQYF
TRBD2	TRBV5-1	NA	TRBJ2-1	TGCGCCAGCAGCTTGGGGACTAGCGCTTCCTACAATGAGCAGTTCTTC	CASSLGTSASYNEQFF
NA	TRBV10-3	NA	TRBJ1-1	TGTGCCATCAGTGTATCGGGATACACTGAAGCTTTCTTT	CAISVSGYTEAFF
NA	TRBV7-9	NA	TRBJ1-6	TGTGCCAGCAGCTTAGGACAGACTGGATATAATTCACCCCTCCACTTT	CASSLGQTGYNSPLHF
NA	TRBV7-2	NA	TRBJ2-7	TGTGCCAGCAGCCCCCTCAAGCCCCCCTACGAGCAGTACTTC	CASSPLKPPYEQYF
TRBD1	TRBV27	NA	TRBJ1-2	TGTGCCAGCAGTCGACAGGGCGGAGAATATGGCTACACCTTC	CASSRQGGEYGYTF
NA	TRBV29-1	NA	TRBJ2-5	TGCAGCGTTGAAGATGTACGGCAGGGAGAGACCCAGTACTTC	CSVEDVRQGETQYF
TRBD2	TRBV10-3	NA	TRBJ2-1	TGTGCCATCAGTGAGGGACTAGCGGCGAACAATGAGCAGTTCTTC	CAISEGLAANNEQFF